The 19 T cell receptor beta chains in this list originate from one sample, sequenced in a study of chemoradiotherapy in HPV16-positive cancers. Produced via immunoSEQ multiplex PCR; TCRdb's table is partial and in-frame only. The sample contains some 15,000 clones, about 72% of which appear only once. The sample was collected from a patient who underwent chemoradiotherapy. These receptor sequences come from a human donor with HPV-associated anogenital cancer.

The gene calls are TRBV2 and TRBJ2-6; possible D gene TRBD1, 5 bases. Germline-derived CDR1 and CDR2 are SNHLY and FYNNEI. The CDR3 covers 16 residues. Trimming removed 6 bases from V and 0 bases from J, with 12 bases in between. For the CDR3, the DNA is TGTGCCAGCAGACGGGCCAGGGACTCTGGGGCCAACGTCCTGACTTTC. Translation: CASRRARDSGANVLTF.

V usage is TRBV7-2 and J usage is TRBJ1-2; possible D gene TRBD1, 6 bases. With 5 bases removed from V and 4 bases from J, the gap between germline ends came to 23 bases. The CDR3 is made up of 17 amino acids. In germline, CDR1 is SGHTA, CDR2 FQGNSA. The CDR3 loop reads CASSRTADGLGLYGYTF. CDR3 nucleotides: TGTGCCAGCAGCCGGACAGCAGACGGGTTGGGGCTCTATGGCTACACCTTC.

This sequence joins TRBV4-2 and TRBJ1-5; D is possibly TRBD1 (5 bases). The germline V gene has CDR1 LGHNA and CDR2 YNFKEQ. The CDR3 is 19 amino acids. V was trimmed by 1 base and J by 7 bases, leaving 26 bases between them. The DNA for the CDR3 is TGTGCCAGCAGCCAAGTACGGAGAGACAGTGGAAAGTTAGGCCAGCCCCAGCATTTT. Translation gives CASSQVRRDSGKLGQPQHF.

This chain connects TRBV28 to TRBJ1-2, with D possibly TRBD1 on 6 matching bases. Trimming removed 7 bases at V and 5 bases at J, with 20 bases between. Germline CDR1 reads MDHEN; CDR2 reads SYDVKM. The CDR3 is 15 amino acids. CDR3 coding DNA: TGTGCCAGCACACCTCCAGGGGCAGAGCTTTATGGCTACACCTTC. Translating it yields CASTPPGAELYGYTF.

This sequence joins TRBV20-1 and TRBJ2-1, with D possibly being TRBD1 (5 bases). Germline V lookup: CDR1 DFQATT, CDR2 SNEGSKA (reference sequence). V gave up 1 base and J gave up 8 bases, with 6 bases separating them. The CDR3 runs to 11 residues. CDR3 protein: CSARGGDEQFF. CDR3 coding DNA: TGCAGTGCTAGAGGGGGCGATGAGCAGTTCTTC.

J is TRBJ2-3 and V is TRBV25-1; TRBD1 is a possible D gene (7 bases). CDR1 MGHDK and CDR2 SYGVNS come from the germline V gene. The CDR3 length is 16 residues. V was shortened by 1 base and J by 3 bases, with 14 bases between the two germline ends. CDR3: CASSESQGGRTDTQYF. The CDR3 nucleotides are TGTGCCAGCAGTGAATCCCAGGGGGGCAGAACAGATACGCAGTATTTT. Full variable domain (missing parts from reference TRBV25-1 and TRBJ2-3): EADIYQTPRYLVIGTGKKITLECSQTMGHDKMYWYQQDPGMELHLIHYSYGVNSTEKGDLSSESTVSRIRTEHFPLTLESARPSHTSQYLCASSESQGGRTDTQYFGPGTRLTVL.

The CDR3 here is CASSLGSFPLLEQYF. The CDR3 region has the DNA TGCGCCAGCAGCTTGGGCAGTTTCCCTCTCCTCGAGCAGTACTTC. The chain couples TRBV5-1 to TRBJ2-5; D is undetermined. The better agreement between TRBJ2-7 and the DNA end casts doubt on the J call. CDR1 is SGHRS, CDR2 YFSETQ, per germline. CDR3 size: 15 residues.

The V gene is TRBV6-5, the J gene TRBJ1-6; D not resolved. Germline V gene sequence: CDR1 MNHEY, CDR2 SVGAGI. The CDR3 covers 13 residues. V lost 8 bases to trimming and J lost 4 bases, with 9 bases between them. The CDR3 bases are TGTGCCAGCGGTCGGAGATATAATTCACCCCTCCACTTT. Translated, it gives CASGRRYNSPLHF.

The chain carries TRBV5-6 and TRBJ2-7; D possibly corresponds to TRBD2 (5 bases). V lost 1 base, J lost 4 bases, and 15 bases lay in between. Germline V CDR1 and CDR2: SGHDT, YYEEEE. The CDR3 contains 15 residues. The CDR3 spells CASSLNGGSRYEQYF. The CDR3 DNA follows: TGTGCCAGCAGCTTGAATGGCGGGTCGAGGTACGAGCAGTACTTC.

The rearrangement uses TRBV30 and TRBJ1-4, with D maybe TRBD1 (5 bases). The CDR3 has 14 residues. V was cut by 4 bases and J by 2 bases, with 11 bases left in between. Germline V lookup: CDR1 GTSNPN, CDR2 SVGIG (reference sequence). The CDR3: CAWTGSFTNEKLFF. As DNA, the CDR3 is TGTGCCTGGACAGGGTCCTTTACTAATGAAAAACTGTTTTTT.

V and J are TRBV4-2 and TRBJ1-2; D might be TRBD1 (5 bases). V was pared by 1 base and J by 3 bases, with 27 bases between. CDR1 is LGHNA and CDR2 is YNFKEQ in the germline V gene. This CDR3 has 20 amino acids. DNA for the CDR3: TGTGCCAGCAGCCAAGTTAGCGGGGAGTGGAGCAGGGCGGATCACTATGGCTACACCTTC. This sequence encodes CASSQVSGEWSRADHYGYTF.

The chain combines TRBV29-1 with TRBJ1-1, with a weak D call TRBD1 (6 bases). This CDR3 contains 15 residues. V lost 0 bases and J lost 4, with 15 bases in between. Per the germline V gene, CDR1 is SQVTM and CDR2 is ANQGSEA. CDR3 loop: CSVEDRGGGITEAFF. The DNA of the CDR3 is TGCAGCGTTGAAGATCGAGGGGGAGGGATCACTGAAGCTTTCTTT.

The chain uses TRBV5-1 and TRBJ1-2; 9 nucleotides align to TRBD1. Per the germline V gene, CDR1 is SGHRS and CDR2 is YFSETQ. This CDR3 is 15 amino acids long. V lost 3 bases to trimming and J lost 4 bases; unmatched junction nucleotides: 7. The CDR3 DNA sequence: TGCGCCAGCAGCTGGGACAGGGAATCTACCTATGGCTACACCTTC. Amino acids: CASSWDRESTYGYTF.

This sequence joins TRBV19 and TRBJ1-1; TRBD1 might be the D (6 bases). There are 14 residues in the CDR3. The ends were cut back, 6 bases at V and 5 bases at J, with 16 bases in the middle. Germline assignment: CDR1 LNHDA and CDR2 SQIVND (reference sequence). CDR3 region: CASSVYRELTEAFF. In DNA form, the CDR3 reads TGTGCCAGTAGCGTCTACAGGGAATTGACTGAAGCTTTCTTT. Supplemented by reference TRBV19 and TRBJ1-1, the full variable domain reads DGGITQSPKYLFRKEGQNVTLSCEQNLNHDAMYWYRQDPGQGLRLIYYSQIVNDFQKGDIAEGYSVSREKKESFPLTVTSAQKNPTAFYLCASSVYRELTEAFFGQGTRLTVV.

The V gene is TRBV30, the J gene TRBJ1-5; TRBD1 might be the D (5 bases). CDR1 is GTSNPN and CDR2 is SVGIG in the germline V gene (reference sequence). The V end lost 0 bases, the J end lost 4 bases, and 16 bases lay between the germline ends. The length of the CDR3 is 16 residues. CDR3 residues: CAWSVEWTKGNQPQHF. CDR3 coding DNA: TGTGCCTGGAGTGTAGAGTGGACAAAGGGGAATCAGCCCCAGCATTTT. Combining the CDR3 with reference TRBV30 and TRBJ1-5 gives the whole variable domain SQTIHQWPATLVQPVGSPLSLECTVEGTSNPNLYWYRQAAGRGLQLLFYSVGIGQISSEVPQNLSASRPQDRQFILSSKKLLLSDSGFYLCAWSVEWTKGNQPQHFGDGTRLSIL.

This chain connects TRBV5-4 to TRBJ1-6; TRBD1 is a possible D gene (6 bases). Trimming left V 4 bases short and J 0 bases short, with 14 bases between. Looked up from germline, CDR1 is SGHNT and CDR2 is YYREEE (reference sequence). CDR3 size: 17 residues. CDR3: CASSRTADSSYNSPLHF. The DNA of the CDR3 is TGTGCCAGCAGCCGAACCGCGGACAGCTCCTATAATTCACCCCTCCACTTT. Full variable domain (rest looked up from reference TRBV5-4 and TRBJ1-6): ETGVTQSPTHLIKTRGQQVTLRCSSQSGHNTVSWYQQALGQGPQFIFQYYREEENGRGNFPPRFSGLQFPNYSSELNVNALELDDSALYLCASSRTADSSYNSPLHFGNGTRLTVT.

The CDR3 nucleotides are TGTGCCAGCAGCTTAGATTCCAGGAGCACCGGGGAGCTGTTTTTT. Its protein is CASSLDSRSTGELFF. The chain links TRBV11-2 to TRBJ2-2; D not certain. V lost 0 bases and J 4 bases, leaving 9 bases between the germline ends. The germline V gene has CDR1 SGHAT and CDR2 FQNNGV. The CDR3 is made up of 15 amino acids.

The chain carries TRBV7-3 and TRBJ2-1, with D possibly TRBD2 on 5 matching bases. Germline-derived CDR1 and CDR2 are SGHTA and FQGTGA. The V and J ends lost 4 bases and 10 bases respectively, with 26 bases between them. The CDR3 is 17 amino acids. The CDR3 DNA reads TGTGCCAGCAGCTCACAACCTGTACAATCAGGTTCGGGGGAGCAGTTCTTC. It encodes CASSSQPVQSGSGEQFF.

The J gene is TRBJ1-6, the V gene TRBV2; D unclear. V was cut by 7 bases and J by 0 bases, with 10 bases left in between. There are 15 residues in the CDR3. Germline CDR1 reads SNHLY; CDR2 reads FYNNEI. The CDR3 coding sequence is TGTGCCAGCATGGTAGAGAGCTCCTATAATTCACCCCTCCACTTT. Translated, it gives CASMVESSYNSPLHF.